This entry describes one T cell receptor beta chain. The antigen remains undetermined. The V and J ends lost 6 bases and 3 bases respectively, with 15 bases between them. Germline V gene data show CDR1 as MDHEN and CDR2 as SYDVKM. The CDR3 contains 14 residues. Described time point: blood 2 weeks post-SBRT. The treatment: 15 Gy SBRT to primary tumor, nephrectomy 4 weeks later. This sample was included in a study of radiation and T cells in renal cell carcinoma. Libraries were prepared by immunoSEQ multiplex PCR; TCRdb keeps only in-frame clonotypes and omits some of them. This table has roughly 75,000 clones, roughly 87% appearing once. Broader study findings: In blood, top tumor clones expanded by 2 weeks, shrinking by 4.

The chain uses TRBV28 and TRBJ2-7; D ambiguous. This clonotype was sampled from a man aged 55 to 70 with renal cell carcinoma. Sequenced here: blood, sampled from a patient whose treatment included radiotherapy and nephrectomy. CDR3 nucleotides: TGTGCCAGCAGGGGCCAGTCGAGGTACTACGAGCAGTACTTC. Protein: CASRGQSRYYEQYF.